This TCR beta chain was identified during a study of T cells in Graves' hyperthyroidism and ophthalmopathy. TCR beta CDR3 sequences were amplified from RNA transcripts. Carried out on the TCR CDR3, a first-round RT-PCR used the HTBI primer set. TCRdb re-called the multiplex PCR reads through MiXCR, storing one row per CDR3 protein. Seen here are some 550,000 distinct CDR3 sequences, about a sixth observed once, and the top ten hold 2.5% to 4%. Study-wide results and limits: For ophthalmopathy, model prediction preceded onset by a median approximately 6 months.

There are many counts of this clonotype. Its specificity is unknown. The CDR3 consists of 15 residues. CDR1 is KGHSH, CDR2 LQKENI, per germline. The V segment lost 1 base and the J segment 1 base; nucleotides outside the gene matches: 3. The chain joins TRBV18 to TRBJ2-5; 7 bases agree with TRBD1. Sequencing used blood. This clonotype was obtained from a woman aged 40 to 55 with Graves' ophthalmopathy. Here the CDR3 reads CASSPQRDSQETQYF. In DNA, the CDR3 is TGTGCCAGCTCACCACAGAGGGACAGCCAAGAGACCCAGTACTTC.